The clone carrying this TCR beta chain was seen many times. Its target is unknown. A marrow graft followed busulfan-fludarabine conditioning, with cyclophosphamide on days +3 and +4. Clones were read by immunoSEQ multiplex PCR, and TCRdb kept only the in-frame ones, dropping some. The profile covers 12,000 or so clones, none occurring a single time. This entry belongs to a study of T cells after posttransplantation cyclophosphamide. Whole-study results and caveats: Tissue-infiltrating T cells from skin or gut overlapped little with blood T cells. Donor CD8+ memory clones often dominated recipient blood repertoires at later times.

V lost 1 base, J lost 2 bases, and 10 bases lay in between. From germline, CDR1 is SGHRS and CDR2 YFSETQ. The CDR3 contains 15 residues. Source: PBMCs, taken after allogeneic stem cell transplant with posttransplant cyclophosphamide. V usage is TRBV5-1 and J usage is TRBJ1-5; D perhaps matches TRBD1 (6 bases). This TCR came from a female patient aged 40-50 years who received an allogeneic stem cell transplant from a related donor, was CMV-positive, and had acute GVHD only. Some T cells may be supplied by the graft donor. CDR3 DNA: TGCGCCAGCAGCTTGACAGGGAGTGGCAATCAGCCCCAGCATTTT. It codes for CASSLTGSGNQPQHF.